This note documents a single T cell receptor (beta chain) sequence. CDR1 and CDR2 (germline): SGHRS, YFSETQ. This CDR3 spans 15 amino acids. The V and J ends lost 2 bases and 2 bases respectively, with 13 bases between them. The source of the sample is a study of blood T cells in healthy people across ages. A second PCR of roughly 7 to 11 cycles used a sample-barcoded 5' primer and a J-beta primer mix. In TCRdb, the 5' RACE reads were re-called with MiXCR into one record per CDR3 protein. The sample holds around 1,500,000 distinct CDR3 sequences, 28% seen once. The rearrangement links TRBV5-1 to TRBJ2-5; no reliable D call. The receptor was isolated from a woman aged 25 to 39 in good health. The sample comprised blood. For the CDR3, the DNA is TGCGCCAGCAGCTTTATGGGCGCAGTTCAAGAGACCCAGTACTTC. It translates to CASSFMGAVQETQYF.